This TCR beta chain was obtained from a study of T cell repertoires in cytomegalovirus infection. On the study more broadly: CMV epitopes that were recently identified and HLA-C-restricted were used alongside well-studied HLA-B-restricted ones. Evidence of both CMV infection and a matching HLA type came from public TCR beta signatures.

The germline CDR1 and CDR2 sequences are WSHSY and SAAADI. The V and J ends lost 0 bases and 5 bases, in that order; junction bases with no gene match: 5. The CDR3 is 16 residues long. For this clonotype: The antigen is not known.

In TCRdb, the reads were re-called with MiXCR into one record per CDR3 protein. The data show approximately 730,000 distinct CDR3 sequences, about 27% seen once. This clonotype was sampled from a human donor in good health (CMV status not recorded). Some clones in this sample may be carry-over from other donors' samples. The material sequenced was cultured CD8+ T cells from PBMCs, taken from culture after CMV antigen stimulation. The V gene is TRBV10-2, the J gene TRBJ2-2, with TRBD2 identical over 8 bases. This CDR3 reads CASSESILAGTGELFF. The CDR3 DNA reads as TGCGCCAGCAGTGAGTCGATCCTAGCGGGTACCGGGGAGCTGTTTTTT.